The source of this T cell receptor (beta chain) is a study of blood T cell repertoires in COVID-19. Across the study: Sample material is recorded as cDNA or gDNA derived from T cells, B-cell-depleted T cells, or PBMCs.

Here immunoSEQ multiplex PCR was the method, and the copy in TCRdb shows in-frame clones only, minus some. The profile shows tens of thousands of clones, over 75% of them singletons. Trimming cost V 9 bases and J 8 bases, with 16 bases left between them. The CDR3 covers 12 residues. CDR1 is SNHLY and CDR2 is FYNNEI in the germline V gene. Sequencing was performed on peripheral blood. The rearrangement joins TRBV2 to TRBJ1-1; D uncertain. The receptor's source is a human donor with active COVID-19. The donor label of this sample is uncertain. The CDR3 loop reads CASSYTNYEAFF. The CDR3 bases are TGTGCCAGTTCTTATACCAACTACGAAGCTTTCTTT.